These 26 T cell receptor beta chains share one sample of origin, sequenced in a study of OX40 agonist ivuxolimab in advanced cancers. The data were produced by immunoSEQ multiplex PCR, yet TCRdb's version contains in-frame clones alone and is incomplete. The data contain nearly 90,000 clones, around nine tenths of them singletons. This sample comprised CD4+ or CD8+ T cells sorted from blood, obtained in a trial of the OX40 agonist ivuxolimab. The receptor source for this set is an adult with an advanced solid tumor such as melanoma, head and neck, liver or kidney cancer.

The chain couples TRBV6-5 to TRBJ2-3; tentative D call: TRBD2 (6 bases). The length of the CDR3 is 13 residues. CDR1 and CDR2 from the germline V gene are MNHEY and SVGAGI. The germline V and J ends were trimmed by 6 bases and 3 bases, with 10 bases remaining between them. The CDR3 coding sequence is TGTGCCAGCAGGCGGGACTTTACAGATACGCAGTATTTT. Amino acids: CASRRDFTDTQYF.

The chain links TRBV10-3 to TRBJ2-7; 13 bases are shared with TRBD2. V lost 3 bases, J lost 4 bases, and 12 bases stayed unmatched. CDR1 and CDR2 from the germline V gene are ENHRY and SYGVKD. This CDR3 spans 18 amino acids. CDR3 bases: TGTGCCATCAGTGACCCCGGACTAGCGGGGGAGGGGGGGTACGAGCAGTACTTC. The encoded protein is CAISDPGLAGEGGYEQYF.

This clone was seen a few times. The chain couples TRBV11-3 to TRBJ2-7; TRBD1 aligns across 12 bases. V trimming: 2 bases; J trimming: 6 bases; junction bases outside the gene matches: 5. CDR1 and CDR2 from the germline V gene are SGHNT and YENEEA. The CDR3 length is 15 residues. CDR3 DNA sequence: TGTGCCAGCAGCTTAACAGGGACAGGGGGCACCGAGCAGTACTTC. This codes for CASSLTGTGGTEQYF.

The rearrangement uses TRBV30 and TRBJ1-5, with D maybe TRBD1 (6 bases). The CDR3 is made up of 15 amino acids. The V gene lost 3 bases and the J gene lost 4 bases, with 16 bases spanning the gap. Germline V gene sequence: CDR1 GTSNPN, CDR2 SVGIG (reference sequence). CDR3 region: CAWSHQQGGNQPQHF. DNA of the CDR3: TGTGCCTGGAGCCATCAGCAAGGGGGTAATCAGCCCCAGCATTTT.

The genes are TRBV19 and TRBJ1-2; D gene unclear. V lost 6 bases to trimming and J lost 3 bases, with 14 bases between them. There are 14 residues in the CDR3. Germline V CDR1 and CDR2: LNHDA, SQIVND (reference sequence). The CDR3 sequence is CASRAPGNDYGYTF. As DNA, the CDR3 is TGTGCCAGTAGGGCCCCAGGAAACGACTATGGCTACACCTTC.

The chain links TRBV25-1 to TRBJ2-7; 7 bases fit TRBD1. This CDR3 has 14 residues. V was clipped by 2 bases and J by 3 bases; unmatched bases: 4. Germline V gene lookup returns CDR1 MGHDK and CDR2 SYGVNS. The CDR3 loop reads CASSESGQVYEQYF. DNA of the CDR3: TGTGCCAGCAGTGAAAGTGGACAGGTCTACGAGCAGTACTTC.

The V and J genes are TRBV27 and TRBJ2-7, with a possible D match to TRBD2 (5 bases). Germline CDR1 is MNHEY and CDR2 is SMNVEV (reference sequence). CDR3 length: 17 residues. V lost 5 bases to trimming and J lost 1 base, with 21 bases between them. CDR3: CASSPTLRGSLSYEQYF. In DNA, the CDR3 is TGTGCCAGCAGTCCAACCCTCAGAGGGAGTCTTTCCTACGAGCAGTACTTC.

V usage is TRBV7-3 and J usage is TRBJ1-5, with D uncertain. Trimming took 4 bases from V and 7 from J, leaving 8 bases between them. The CDR3 is made up of 12 amino acids. The V gene's germline CDR1 is SGHTA and CDR2 FQGTGA. CDR3 sequence (DNA): TGTGCCAGCAGCTCACCAGGACAGCCCCAGCATTTT. This sequence encodes CASSSPGQPQHF.

The gene calls are TRBV11-3 and TRBJ2-1; 7 nucleotides align to TRBD1. Germline V lookup: CDR1 SGHNT, CDR2 YENEEA. There are 15 residues in the CDR3. V gave up 5 bases and J gave up 0 bases; unmatched junction bases: 4. CDR3 sequence reads: CASSPGQSSYNEQFF. Here the CDR3 DNA reads TGTGCCAGCAGCCCGGGACAGAGCTCCTACAATGAGCAGTTCTTC.

The chain links TRBV6-5 to TRBJ2-7, with TRBD2 matching over 11 bases. CDR1 and CDR2 from the germline V gene are MNHEY and SVGAGI. CDR3 size: 16 residues. The V and J ends lost 0 bases and 1 base, in that order; junction bases with no gene match: 2. The CDR3 is CASSYSGTSGSYEQYF. CDR3 nucleotide sequence: TGTGCCAGCAGTTACTCCGGGACTAGCGGATCCTACGAGCAGTACTTC.

The rearrangement joins TRBV6-1 to TRBJ1-4, with D unresolved. Trimming pared 0 bases from V and 1 base from J, leaving 9 bases between. The germline V gene has CDR1 MNHNS and CDR2 SASEGT. This CDR3 has 16 amino acids. CDR3 bases: TGTGCCAGCAGTGAAGCCGGACGGAAAACTAATGAAAAACTGTTTTTT. This encodes CASSEAGRKTNEKLFF.

This chain joins TRBV13 and TRBJ1-2, with 7 nucleotides matching TRBD1. This CDR3 region has 16 residues. Trimming at V came to 6 bases and at J to 8 bases, leaving 18 bases not matched to a gene. Germline V gene data show CDR1 as PRHDT and CDR2 as FYEKMQ (reference sequence). CDR3 DNA: TGTGCCAGCAGTCCAGACCTCGGACAGGTCCAGGGGGGCTACACCTTC. As protein: CASSPDLGQVQGGYTF.

The V call is TRBV5-1, the J call TRBJ1-2, with D possibly matching TRBD1 (6 bases). CDR1 SGHRS and CDR2 YFSETQ come from the germline V gene. The germline V and J ends were trimmed by 4 bases and 5 bases, with 24 bases remaining between them. The CDR3 covers 17 residues. In DNA form, the CDR3 reads TGCGCCAGCAGCCTGGAGCAGTGGGGGGCCAGTCGGTATGGCTACACCTTC. Protein product: CASSLEQWGASRYGYTF.

The rearrangement links TRBV5-1 to TRBJ2-3, with TRBD2 matching 7 bases. The J segment lost 3 bases and the V segment lost 4 bases, leaving 2 bases of the junction unmatched. Germline-derived CDR1 and CDR2 are SGHRS and YFSETQ. This CDR3 is built from 13 residues. The CDR3 DNA reads TGCGCCAGCAGCGCGGGAGTTACAGATACGCAGTATTTT. Translated, it gives CASSAGVTDTQYF.

This chain uses TRBV15 with TRBJ2-5; D is perhaps TRBD2 (6 bases). The CDR3 runs to 14 residues. Trimming pared 1 base from V and 3 bases from J, leaving 9 bases between. From germline, CDR1 is LNHNV and CDR2 YYDKDF (reference sequence). For the CDR3, the DNA is TGTGCCACCAGCAGAGGGGACTCCGAAGAGACCCAGTACTTC. It encodes CATSRGDSEETQYF.

The chain combines TRBV5-5 with TRBJ1-5; TRBD1 might be the D (6 bases). Germline CDR1 is SGHKS and CDR2 is YYEKEE (reference sequence). The ends were cut back, 5 bases at V and 2 bases at J, with 11 bases in the middle. CDR3 length equals 14 residues. The CDR3 here is CASSTGLGNQPQHF. For the CDR3, the DNA is TGTGCCAGCAGTACAGGGTTGGGCAATCAGCCCCAGCATTTT.

The chain couples TRBV6-6 to TRBJ2-7; 10 nucleotides line up with TRBD1. Germline CDR1 is MNHNY and CDR2 is SVGAGI (reference sequence). The ends lost 4 bases at V and 2 bases at J; junction bases unmatched: 8. The CDR3 consists of 16 residues. The CDR3 is CASSSTGGAGAYEQYF. Here the CDR3 DNA reads TGTGCCAGCAGTTCGACAGGGGGCGCCGGGGCCTACGAGCAGTACTTC.

The rearrangement joins TRBV2 to TRBJ2-5; no definite D call. Trimming removed 6 bases at V and 5 bases at J, with 4 bases between. This CDR3 region has 10 residues. From germline, CDR1 is SNHLY and CDR2 FYNNEI. The CDR3 DNA reads as TGTGCCAGCAGGGTCGAGACCCAGTACTTC. This sequence encodes CASRVETQYF.

The chain recombines TRBV2 with TRBJ2-5; 7 bases are a match to TRBD2. After removal of 3 bases from V and 2 bases from J, the junction contained 6 bases not matched to a gene. Germline loops: CDR1 SNHLY, CDR2 FYNNEI. The CDR3 consists of 15 residues. CDR3 nucleotides: TGTGCCAGCAGTGAGTCTCAGCGGGGACAAGAGACCCAGTACTTC. Its protein is CASSESQRGQETQYF.

This chain links TRBV5-4 with TRBJ2-1; TRBD2 is a possible D gene (6 bases). The germline V and J ends were trimmed by 4 bases and 3 bases, with 11 bases remaining between them. The length of the CDR3 is 14 residues. Per the germline V gene, CDR1 is SGHNT and CDR2 is YYREEE (reference sequence). The CDR3 spells CASSTGTYYNEQFF. The CDR3 DNA follows: TGTGCCAGCAGCACCGGGACTTACTACAATGAGCAGTTCTTC.

The chain carries TRBV7-2 and TRBJ2-1, with D possibly matching TRBD1 (6 bases). Germline lookup yields CDR1 SGHTA and CDR2 FQGNSA. The length of the CDR3 is 13 residues. Trimming pared 5 bases from V and 5 bases from J, leaving 10 bases between. In DNA, the CDR3 is TGTGCCAGCAGCCAGGGGCCAAACAATGAGCAGTTCTTC. This sequence encodes CASSQGPNNEQFF.

The V and J genes are TRBV7-3 and TRBJ2-3, with 8 bases that match TRBD2. Losses at the gene ends were 0 bases for V and 0 bases for J; bases not matched to a gene: 5. Looked up from germline, CDR1 is SGHTA and CDR2 is FQGTGA. The CDR3 extends over 17 amino acids. The CDR3 is CASSLTVGTSSTDTQYF. DNA of the CDR3: TGTGCCAGCAGCTTAACCGTAGGGACTAGTAGCACAGATACGCAGTATTTT.

The chain has TRBV20-1 and TRBJ2-5; D unresolved. Germline V gene data show CDR1 as DFQATT and CDR2 as SNEGSKA (reference sequence). V shed 6 bases and J shed 5 bases, with 10 bases lying between them. The CDR3 runs to 11 residues. The CDR3 DNA follows: TGCAGTGCCATCCAAGGCGAGACCCAGTACTTC. This translates into CSAIQGETQYF.

CDR3 coding DNA: TGTGCCAGCAGCTTATCGGGGGCCGAGACCCAGTACTTC. The encoded protein is CASSLSGAETQYF. The J gene is TRBJ2-5, the V gene TRBV7-2, with D perhaps TRBD1 or TRBD2 (6 bases each). Germline CDR1 SGHTA, CDR2 FQGNSA. CDR3 length: 13 residues. The V and J ends lost 2 bases and 5 bases respectively, with 9 bases between them.

The chain recombines TRBV5-1 with TRBJ2-1, with 11 bases fitting TRBD2. Per the germline V gene, CDR1 is SGHRS and CDR2 is YFSETQ. V gave up 4 bases and J gave up 6 bases; unmatched junction bases: 9. This CDR3 contains 16 residues. DNA of the CDR3: TGCGCCAGCAGCCCGCGACTAGCGGGGTCCGCCAATGAGCAGTTCTTC. Protein: CASSPRLAGSANEQFF.

J is TRBJ2-5 and V is TRBV7-7; either TRBD1 or TRBD2 may fit D (5 bases each). CDR1 is SSHAT and CDR2 is FNYEAQ in the germline V gene (reference sequence). The CDR3 runs to 13 residues. The CDR3 is CAAGTERQETQYF. The CDR3 region has the DNA TGTGCTGCCGGGACCGAGCGCCAAGAGACCCAGTACTTC. Looking up the rest from reference TRBV7-7 and TRBJ2-5 gives the full variable domain: GAGVSQSPRYKVTKRGQDVTLRCDPISSHATLYWYQQALGQGPEFLTYFNYEAQPDKSGLPSDRFSAERPEGSISTLTIQRTEQRDSAMYRCAAGTERQETQYFGPGTRLLVL.